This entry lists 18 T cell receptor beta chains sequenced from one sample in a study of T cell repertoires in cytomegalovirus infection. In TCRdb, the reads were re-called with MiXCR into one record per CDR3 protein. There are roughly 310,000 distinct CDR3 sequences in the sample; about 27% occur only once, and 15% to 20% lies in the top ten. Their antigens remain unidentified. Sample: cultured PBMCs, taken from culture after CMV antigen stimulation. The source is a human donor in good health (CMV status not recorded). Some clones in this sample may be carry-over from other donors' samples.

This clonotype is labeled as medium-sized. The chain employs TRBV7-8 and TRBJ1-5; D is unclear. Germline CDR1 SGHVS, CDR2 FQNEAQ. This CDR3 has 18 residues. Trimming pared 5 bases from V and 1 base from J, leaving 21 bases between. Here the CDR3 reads CASSQRPTSLGSNQPQHF. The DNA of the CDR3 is TGTGCCAGCAGCCAAAGACCGACCTCCCTTGGAAGCAATCAGCCCCAGCATTTT.

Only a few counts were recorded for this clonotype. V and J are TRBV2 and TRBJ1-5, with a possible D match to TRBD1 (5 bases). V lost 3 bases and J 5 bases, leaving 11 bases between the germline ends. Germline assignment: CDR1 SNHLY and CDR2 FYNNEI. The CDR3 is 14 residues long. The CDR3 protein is CASSDRTRDQPQHF. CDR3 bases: TGTGCCAGCAGTGATAGGACACGAGATCAGCCCCAGCATTTT.

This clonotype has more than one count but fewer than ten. CDR3: CASSPSGWNSGANVLTF. The CDR3 DNA sequence: TGTGCCAGCAGCCCCAGCGGCTGGAACTCTGGGGCCAACGTCCTGACTTTC. The chain employs TRBV12-3 or TRBV12-4 and TRBJ2-6, with a tentative D call TRBD2 (5 bases). This CDR3 comprises 17 residues. Deletions cut 6 bases from V and 0 bases from J, with 15 bases between.

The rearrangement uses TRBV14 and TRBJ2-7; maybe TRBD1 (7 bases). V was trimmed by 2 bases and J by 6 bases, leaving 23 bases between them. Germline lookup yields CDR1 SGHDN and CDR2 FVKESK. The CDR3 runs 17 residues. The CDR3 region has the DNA TGTGCCAGCAGCCAACGAAGATCGACAGGGCCGCGGGGCGAGCAGTACTTC. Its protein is CASSQRRSTGPRGEQYF.

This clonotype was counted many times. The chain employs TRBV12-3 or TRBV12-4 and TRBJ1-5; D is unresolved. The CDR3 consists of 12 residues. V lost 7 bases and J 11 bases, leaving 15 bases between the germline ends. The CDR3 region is CASTGAGGAQHF. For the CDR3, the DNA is TGTGCCAGCACGGGCGCAGGTGGGGCCCAGCATTTT.

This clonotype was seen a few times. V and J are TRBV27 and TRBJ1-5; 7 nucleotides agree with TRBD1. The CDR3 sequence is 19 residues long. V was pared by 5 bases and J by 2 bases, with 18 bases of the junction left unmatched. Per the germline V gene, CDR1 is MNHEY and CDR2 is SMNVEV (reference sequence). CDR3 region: CASSLMWGPNRGGNQPQHF. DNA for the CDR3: TGTGCCAGCAGTCTTATGTGGGGGCCCAACAGGGGTGGCAATCAGCCCCAGCATTTT.

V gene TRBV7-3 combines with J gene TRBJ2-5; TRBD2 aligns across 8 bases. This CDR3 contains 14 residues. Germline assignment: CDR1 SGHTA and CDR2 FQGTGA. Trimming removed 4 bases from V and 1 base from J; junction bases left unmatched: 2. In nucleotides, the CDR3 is TGTGCCAGCAGCTATGCGGGGGGCCAAGAGACCCAGTACTTC. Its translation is CASSYAGGQETQYF.

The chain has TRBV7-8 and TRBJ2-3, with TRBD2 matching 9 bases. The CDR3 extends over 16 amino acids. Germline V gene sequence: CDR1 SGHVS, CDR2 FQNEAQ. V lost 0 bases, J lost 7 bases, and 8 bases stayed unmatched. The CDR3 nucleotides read TGTGCCAGCAGCTTAGCGGCTAGCGGGGAACAATATACGCAGTATTTT. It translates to CASSLAASGEQYTQYF.

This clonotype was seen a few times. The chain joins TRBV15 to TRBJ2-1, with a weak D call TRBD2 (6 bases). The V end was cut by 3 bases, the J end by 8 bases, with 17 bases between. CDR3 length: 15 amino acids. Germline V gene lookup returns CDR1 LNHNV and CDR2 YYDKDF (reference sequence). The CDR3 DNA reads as TGTGCCACCAGCAGGGCACTAGCTTCCGATGATGAGCAGTTCTTC. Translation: CATSRALASDDEQFF.

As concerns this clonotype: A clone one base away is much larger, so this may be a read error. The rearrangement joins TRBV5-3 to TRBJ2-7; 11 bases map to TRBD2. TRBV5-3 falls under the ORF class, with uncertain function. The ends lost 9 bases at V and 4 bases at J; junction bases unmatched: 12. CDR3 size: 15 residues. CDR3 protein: CATSSRASGGYEQYF. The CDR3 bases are TGTGCCACCAGCTCGAGGGCTAGCGGGGGGTACGAGCAGTACTTC.

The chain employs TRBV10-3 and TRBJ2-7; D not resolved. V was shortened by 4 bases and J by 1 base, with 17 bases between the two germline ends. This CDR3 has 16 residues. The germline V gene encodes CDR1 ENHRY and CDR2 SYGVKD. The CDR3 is CAISGKSAGLSYEQYF. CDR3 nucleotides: TGTGCCATCAGTGGCAAGTCGGCAGGCCTGTCCTACGAGCAGTACTTC.

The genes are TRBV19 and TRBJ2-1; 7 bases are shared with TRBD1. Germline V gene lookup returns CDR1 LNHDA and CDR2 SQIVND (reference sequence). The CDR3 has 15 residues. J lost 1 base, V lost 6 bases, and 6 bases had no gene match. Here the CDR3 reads CASRFDRESYNEQFF. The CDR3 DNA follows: TGTGCCAGTAGGTTCGACAGGGAGTCCTACAATGAGCAGTTCTTC.

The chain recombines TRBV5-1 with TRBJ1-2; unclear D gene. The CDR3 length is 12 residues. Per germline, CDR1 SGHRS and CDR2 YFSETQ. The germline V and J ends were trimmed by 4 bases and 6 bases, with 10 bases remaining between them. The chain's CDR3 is CASSPDGNGYTF. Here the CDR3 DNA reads TGCGCCAGCAGCCCGGACGGTAATGGCTACACCTTC. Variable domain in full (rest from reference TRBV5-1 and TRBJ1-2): KAGVTQTPRYLIKTRGQQVTLSCSPISGHRSVSWYQQTPGQGLQFLFEYFSETQRNKGNFPGRFSGRQFSNSRSEMNVSTLELGDSALYLCASSPDGNGYTFGSGTRLTVV.

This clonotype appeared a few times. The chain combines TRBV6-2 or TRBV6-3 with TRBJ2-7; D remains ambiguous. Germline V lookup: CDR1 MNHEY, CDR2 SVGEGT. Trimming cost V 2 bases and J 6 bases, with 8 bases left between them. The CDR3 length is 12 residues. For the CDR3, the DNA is TGTGCCAGCAGTTACCCTTCAGGCGAGCAGTACTTC. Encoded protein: CASSYPSGEQYF.

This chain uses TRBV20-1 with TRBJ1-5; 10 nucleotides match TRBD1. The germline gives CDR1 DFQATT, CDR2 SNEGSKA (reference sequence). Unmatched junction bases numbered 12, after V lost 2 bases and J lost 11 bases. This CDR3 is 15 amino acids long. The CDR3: CSARPPGQGTWSQHF. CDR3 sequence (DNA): TGCAGTGCTAGACCACCGGGACAGGGGACCTGGTCCCAGCATTTT.

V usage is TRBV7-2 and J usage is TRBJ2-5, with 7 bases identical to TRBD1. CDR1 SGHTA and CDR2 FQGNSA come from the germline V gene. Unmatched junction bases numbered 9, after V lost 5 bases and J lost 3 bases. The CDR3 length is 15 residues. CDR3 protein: CASSKSGQSKETQYF. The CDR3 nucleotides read TGTGCCAGCAGCAAGTCGGGACAGTCGAAAGAGACCCAGTACTTC. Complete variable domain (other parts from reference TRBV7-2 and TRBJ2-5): GAGVSQSPSNKVTEKGKDVELRCDPISGHTALYWYRQSLGQGLEFLIYFQGNSAPDKSGLPSDRFSAERTGGSVSTLTIQRTQQEDSAVYLCASSKSGQSKETQYFGPGTRLLVL.

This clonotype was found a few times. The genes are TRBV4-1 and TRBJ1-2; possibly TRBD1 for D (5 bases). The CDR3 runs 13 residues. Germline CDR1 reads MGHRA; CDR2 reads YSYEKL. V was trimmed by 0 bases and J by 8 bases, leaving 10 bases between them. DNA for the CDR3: TGCGCCAGCAGCCAAGATATCGGGACGGGCTACACCTTC. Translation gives CASSQDIGTGYTF.

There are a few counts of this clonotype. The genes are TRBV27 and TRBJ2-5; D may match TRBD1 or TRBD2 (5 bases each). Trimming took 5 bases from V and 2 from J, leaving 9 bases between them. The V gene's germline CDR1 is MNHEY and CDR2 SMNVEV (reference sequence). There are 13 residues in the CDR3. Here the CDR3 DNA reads TGTGCCAGCAGTGGGACCCGACAAGAGACCCAGTACTTC. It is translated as CASSGTRQETQYF.